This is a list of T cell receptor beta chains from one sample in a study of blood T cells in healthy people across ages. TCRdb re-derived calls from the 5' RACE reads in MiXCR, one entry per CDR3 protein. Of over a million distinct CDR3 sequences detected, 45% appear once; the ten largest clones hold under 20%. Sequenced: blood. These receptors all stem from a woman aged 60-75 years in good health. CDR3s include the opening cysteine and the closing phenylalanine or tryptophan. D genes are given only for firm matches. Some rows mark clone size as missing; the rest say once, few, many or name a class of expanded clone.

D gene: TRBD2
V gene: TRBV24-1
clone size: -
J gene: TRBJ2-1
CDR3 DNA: TGTGCCACCAGTGATTTGCCCTTTTCGTCTAGCGGGAGGGCCCTCCATGAGCAGTTCTTC
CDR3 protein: CATSDLPFSSSGRALHEQFF

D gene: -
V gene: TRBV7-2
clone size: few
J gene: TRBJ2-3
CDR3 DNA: TGTGCCAGCAGCTACCGGGACGGCACAGATACGCAGTATTTT
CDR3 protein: CASSYRDGTDTQYF

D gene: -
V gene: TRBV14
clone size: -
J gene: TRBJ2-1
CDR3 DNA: TGTGCCAGCAGCCAATTTTTCGATGAGCAGTTCTTC
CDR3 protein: CASSQFFDEQFF

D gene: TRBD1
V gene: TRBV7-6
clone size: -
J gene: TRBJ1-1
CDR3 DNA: TGTGCCAGCAGCCCCGGGACAGGGCTAACTGAAGCTTTCTTT
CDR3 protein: CASSPGTGLTEAFF

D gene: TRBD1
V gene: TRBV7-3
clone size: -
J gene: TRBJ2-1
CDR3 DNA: TGTGCCAGCAGCTTATCAGGGACAGTGATCCGGGATGAGCAGTTCTTC
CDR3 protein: CASSLSGTVIRDEQFF

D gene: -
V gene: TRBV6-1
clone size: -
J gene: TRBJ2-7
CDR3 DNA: TGTGCCAGCGCCCCGGGAACGACTAGTAACTACGAGCAGTACTTC
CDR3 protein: CASAPGTTSNYEQYF

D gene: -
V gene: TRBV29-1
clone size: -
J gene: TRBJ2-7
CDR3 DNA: TGCAGCGGTGCAGAGACTCCCGATCCTACAGGTGAGCAGTACTTC
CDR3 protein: CSGAETPDPTGEQYF

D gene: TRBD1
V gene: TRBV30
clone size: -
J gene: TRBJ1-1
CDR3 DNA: TGTGCCTGGGAGACAGGGGGCAAGATTGTGCGTGAAGCTTTCTTT
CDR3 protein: CAWETGGKIVREAFF

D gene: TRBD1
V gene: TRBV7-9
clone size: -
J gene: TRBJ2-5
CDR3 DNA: TGTGCCAGCAGCTCCCCGGGACAGGGGCTGCAAGAGACCCAGTACTTC
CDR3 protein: CASSSPGQGLQETQYF

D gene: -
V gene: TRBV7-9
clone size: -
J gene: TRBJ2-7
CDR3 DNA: TGTGCCAGCAGCTTAGCTTCGGGGGCCCGGGTCCTCAAAGAGCAGTACTTC
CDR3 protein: CASSLASGARVLKEQYF

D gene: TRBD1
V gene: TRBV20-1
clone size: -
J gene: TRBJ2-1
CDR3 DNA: TGCAGTGCTCTGGGACAGGTAAACAATGAGCAGTTCTTC
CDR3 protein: CSALGQVNNEQFF

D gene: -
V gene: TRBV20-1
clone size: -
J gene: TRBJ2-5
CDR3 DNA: TGCAGTGCTAGAGTCAGTTTGGGATCGGAGACCCAGTACTTC
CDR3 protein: CSARVSLGSETQYF

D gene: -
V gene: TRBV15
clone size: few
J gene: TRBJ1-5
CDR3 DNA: TGTGCCACCAGTTCGGACAGAGTTAGCAATCAGCCCCAGCATTTT
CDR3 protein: CATSSDRVSNQPQHF

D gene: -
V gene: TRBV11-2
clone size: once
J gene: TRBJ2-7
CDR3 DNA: TGTGCCAGCAGCTTAGAGAGAGGATCCTACGAGCAGTACTTC
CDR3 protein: CASSLERGSYEQYF

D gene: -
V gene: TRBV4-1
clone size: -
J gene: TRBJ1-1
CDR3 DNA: TGCGCCAGCAGCCGTCAGGAGCGGGCCGACACTGAAGCTTTCTTT
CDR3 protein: CASSRQERADTEAFF

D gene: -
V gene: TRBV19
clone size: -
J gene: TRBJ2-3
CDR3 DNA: TGTGCCAGTAGTATGGGAAATACGCAGTATTTT
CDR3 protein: CASSMGNTQYF

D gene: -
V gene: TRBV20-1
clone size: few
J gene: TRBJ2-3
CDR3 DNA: TGCAGTGTTAGGGCTGGGGGACCCACAGATACGCAGTATTTT
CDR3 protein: CSVRAGGPTDTQYF

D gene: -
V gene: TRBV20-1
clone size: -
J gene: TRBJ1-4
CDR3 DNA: TGCAGTGCCCGAGGAACAGGGATTAGAGGTGAAAAACTGTTTTTT
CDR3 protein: CSARGTGIRGEKLFF

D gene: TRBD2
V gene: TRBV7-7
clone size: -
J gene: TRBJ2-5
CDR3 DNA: TGTGCCAGCAGCCGAGGACTAGCCCTCCAAGAGACCCAGTACTTC
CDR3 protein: CASSRGLALQETQYF

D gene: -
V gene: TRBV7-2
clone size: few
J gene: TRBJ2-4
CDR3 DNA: TGTGCCAGCAGCCGGGACCCGGTAACCAAAAACATTCAGTACTTC
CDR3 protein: CASSRDPVTKNIQYF

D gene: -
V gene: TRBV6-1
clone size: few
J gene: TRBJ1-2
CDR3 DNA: TGTGCCAGCAGTGAAGGCTTGGGCTATGGCTACACCTTC
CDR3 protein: CASSEGLGYGYTF

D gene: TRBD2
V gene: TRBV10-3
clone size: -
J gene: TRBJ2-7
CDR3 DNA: TGTGCCATCAGCACGATAGCGGGAACGGGGGTCGAGCAGTACTTC
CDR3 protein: CAISTIAGTGVEQYF

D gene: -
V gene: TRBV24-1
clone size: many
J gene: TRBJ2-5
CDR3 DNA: TGTGCCACCAGCGCGGGTAGGGTTAGCAATGAGCAGTACTTC
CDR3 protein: CATSAGRVSNEQYF

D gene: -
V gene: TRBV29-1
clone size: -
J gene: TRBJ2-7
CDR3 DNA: TGCAGCGCTGATCGGGGGGCGGGCGAGCAGTACTTC
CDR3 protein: CSADRGAGEQYF

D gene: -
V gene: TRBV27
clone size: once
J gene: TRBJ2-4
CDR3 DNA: TGTGCCAGCAGTCCCTCCCTGGATCGTCTGTACTTC
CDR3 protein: CASSPSLDRLYF

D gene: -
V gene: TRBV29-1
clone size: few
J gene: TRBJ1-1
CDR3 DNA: TGCAGCGTCACCACAGGCCAGAACACTGAAGCTTTCTTT
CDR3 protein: CSVTTGQNTEAFF

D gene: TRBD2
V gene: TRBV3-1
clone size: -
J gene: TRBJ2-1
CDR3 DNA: TGTGCCAGCAGCCAAGGCGGGAGGAGGGGGAATGAGCAGTTCTTC
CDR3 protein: CASSQGGRRGNEQFF

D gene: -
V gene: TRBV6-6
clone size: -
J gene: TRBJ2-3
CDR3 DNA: TGTGCCAGCAGTTCAATTAGCGGTCCCGGCACAGATACGCAGTATTTT
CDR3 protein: CASSSISGPGTDTQYF

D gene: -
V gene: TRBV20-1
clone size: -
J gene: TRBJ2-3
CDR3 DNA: TGCAGTGCTAGGTTCCACACAGATACGCAGTATTTT
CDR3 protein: CSARFHTDTQYF

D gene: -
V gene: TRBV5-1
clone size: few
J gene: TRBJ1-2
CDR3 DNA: TGCGCCAGCCGAGTTTCGGAGGCTAACTATGGCTACACCTTC
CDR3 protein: CASRVSEANYGYTF

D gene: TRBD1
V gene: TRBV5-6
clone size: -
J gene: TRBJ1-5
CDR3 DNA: TGTACCAGCAGCCACGGACAGGGCGATCAGCCCCAGCATTTT
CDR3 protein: CTSSHGQGDQPQHF

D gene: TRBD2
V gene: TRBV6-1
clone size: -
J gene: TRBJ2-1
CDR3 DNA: TGTGCCAGCAGTGTCGGACTAGCGGGACCCTCCTACAATGAGCAGTTCTTC
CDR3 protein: CASSVGLAGPSYNEQFF

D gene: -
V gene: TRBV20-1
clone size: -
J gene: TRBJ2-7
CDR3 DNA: TGCAGTGCTAGTTTCTTGCGGGTGCCCGCCTACGAGCAGTACTTC
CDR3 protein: CSASFLRVPAYEQYF

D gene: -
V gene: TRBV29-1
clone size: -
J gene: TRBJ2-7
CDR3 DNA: TGCAGCGTTGGGGACGCTGATGGCGAGCAGTACTTC
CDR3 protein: CSVGDADGEQYF

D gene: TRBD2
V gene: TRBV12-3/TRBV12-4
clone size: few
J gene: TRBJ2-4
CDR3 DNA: TGTGCCAGCAGTTTAGGAGCGGGATTCCTAGGCATTCAGTACTTC
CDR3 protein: CASSLGAGFLGIQYF

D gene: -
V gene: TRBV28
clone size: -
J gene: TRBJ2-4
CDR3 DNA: TGTGCCAGCAGTTCGCGACAGCCATCAAACATTCAGTACTTC
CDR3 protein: CASSSRQPSNIQYF

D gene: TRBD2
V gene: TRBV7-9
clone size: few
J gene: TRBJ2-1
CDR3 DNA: TGTGCCAGCAGCGGACTAGCGGGCCCCGTCCATGAGCAGTTCTTC
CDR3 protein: CASSGLAGPVHEQFF

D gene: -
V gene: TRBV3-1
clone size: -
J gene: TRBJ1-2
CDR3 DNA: TGTGCCAGCAGCCAAGACGAGGACAGTTGGAACTATGGCTACACCTTC
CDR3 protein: CASSQDEDSWNYGYTF

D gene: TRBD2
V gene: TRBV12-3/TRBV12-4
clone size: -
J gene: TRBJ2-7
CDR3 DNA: TGTGCCAGCAGTTGGGGGGACTACCCCTACGAGCAGTACTTC
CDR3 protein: CASSWGDYPYEQYF

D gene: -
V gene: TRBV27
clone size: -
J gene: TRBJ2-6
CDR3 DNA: TGTGCCAGCAGTGCCTACTCTGGGGCCAACGTCCTGACTTTC
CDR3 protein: CASSAYSGANVLTF

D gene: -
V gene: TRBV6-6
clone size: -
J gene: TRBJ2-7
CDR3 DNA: TGTGCCAGCAGTTCGGGTCGAAACAATGAGCAGTACTTC
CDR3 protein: CASSSGRNNEQYF

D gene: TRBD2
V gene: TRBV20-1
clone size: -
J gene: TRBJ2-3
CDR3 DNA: TGCAGTGCTAGACGGAGGCTAGCGGGACCTAGCACAGATACGCAGTATTTT
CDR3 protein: CSARRRLAGPSTDTQYF

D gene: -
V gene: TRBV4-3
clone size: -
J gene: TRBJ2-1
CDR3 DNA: TGCGCCAGCAGCCAAGATTCCCGACACGGTGTCAATGAGCAGTTCTTC
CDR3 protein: CASSQDSRHGVNEQFF

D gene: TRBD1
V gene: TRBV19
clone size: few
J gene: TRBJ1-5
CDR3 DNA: TGTGCCAGTAGTAGCCAGGGGGCGCGTCAGCCCCAGCATTTT
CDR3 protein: CASSSQGARQPQHF